A single sample is the source of the 20 T cell receptor beta chains below, sequenced in a study of identical twins. One entry per CDR3 protein, called by TCRdb with MiXCR from the 5' RACE reads. Of roughly 540,000 distinct CDR3 sequences in the sample, 20% to 25% were seen once. These same records also appear under a second study, on T cells expressing NK-cell markers.

The sample consisted of CD4+ T cells sorted from blood. The receptors originated from a woman between 18 and 29 years old in good health.

This clonotype was observed a handful of times. The V and J genes are TRBV11-2 and TRBJ1-3, with 7 nucleotides matching TRBD1. Germline assignment: CDR1 SGHAT and CDR2 FQNNGV. J gave up 4 bases and V 1 base, and 4 bases lay outside the gene matches. The CDR3 length is 15 residues. The CDR3 DNA reads as TGTGCCAGCAGCTTAGCTAGGGGGCTCGGAAACACCATATATTTT. This translates into CASSLARGLGNTIYF.

V is TRBV6-1 and J is TRBJ2-7, with a tentative D call TRBD2 (6 bases). The CDR3 runs to 16 residues. Germline V gene lookup returns CDR1 MNHNS and CDR2 SASEGT. V lost 5 bases and J lost 2, with 19 bases in between. The DNA of the CDR3 is TGTGCCAGCAGTCCCACCGGGTCGCGGGGCCCCTACGAGCAGTACTTC. Translation: CASSPTGSRGPYEQYF.

This clonotype was counted only a few times. The chain carries TRBV7-2 and TRBJ2-1; TRBD2 matches at 10 bases. Germline values: CDR1 SGHTA, CDR2 FQGNSA. The V and J ends lost 2 bases and 7 bases, in that order; junction bases with no gene match: 11. This CDR3 spans 17 amino acids. Here the CDR3 DNA reads TGTGCCAGCAGCTTACTCCCTAGCGGGAGCCTCAGGAATGAGCAGTTCTTC. This translates into CASSLLPSGSLRNEQFF.

The rearrangement uses TRBV7-2 and TRBJ2-2; D remains unclear. CDR3 length: 14 amino acids. In germline, CDR1 is SGHTA, CDR2 FQGNSA. V was clipped by 2 bases and J by 6 bases, with 10 bases between them. The CDR3 DNA reads as TGTGCCAGCAGCTTAACTCCTATAGCCGGGGAGCTGTTTTTT. It is translated as CASSLTPIAGELFF.

This clonotype has a handful of counts. The chain carries TRBV7-9 and TRBJ1-1; D unresolved. Per the germline V gene, CDR1 is SEHNR and CDR2 is FQNEAQ (reference sequence). The V and J ends lost 0 bases and 4 bases respectively, with 9 bases between them. The CDR3 has 14 residues. DNA for the CDR3: TGTGCCAGCAGCTTAGCCGTGGTTGGCACTGAAGCTTTCTTT. The encoded protein is CASSLAVVGTEAFF.

The V and J genes are TRBV20-1 and TRBJ2-3; 9 bases match TRBD2. Germline CDR1 and CDR2: DFQATT and SNEGSKA (reference sequence). This CDR3 is built from 16 residues. With V trimmed by 3 bases and J by 4 bases, 11 bases remained unmatched. In nucleotides, the CDR3 is TGCAGTGCTAGCGGTGTCGGCGGGGGGGCTTCAGATACGCAGTATTTT. Translating it yields CSASGVGGGASDTQYF.

This clonotype turned up a few times. The chain combines TRBV6-2 or TRBV6-3 with TRBJ1-1, with a tentative D call TRBD1 (6 bases). The CDR3 has 16 residues. Germline values: CDR1 MNHEY, CDR2 SVGEGT. Trimming pared 6 bases from V and 1 base from J, leaving 18 bases between. CDR3 region: CASRESQGRQNTEAFF. CDR3 sequence (DNA): TGTGCCAGCAGAGAATCCCAGGGGAGGCAGAACACTGAAGCTTTCTTT.

V and J are TRBV9 and TRBJ1-1, with unresolved D. The germline V gene encodes CDR1 SGDLS and CDR2 YYNGEE. V dropped 2 bases and J dropped 5 bases, with 16 bases sitting between them. The CDR3 is made up of 15 amino acids. The CDR3 DNA reads as TGTGCCAGCAGCGTGGGCCGGCAGATCGGTACTGAAGCTTTCTTT. This codes for CASSVGRQIGTEAFF.

The V and J genes are TRBV15 and TRBJ2-2; the D gene is possibly TRBD1 (5 bases). The germline V gene encodes CDR1 LNHNV and CDR2 YYDKDF (reference sequence). The V end lost 1 base, the J end lost 2 bases, and 8 bases lay between the germline ends. This CDR3 contains 15 residues. The CDR3 nucleotides are TGTGCCACCAGCAGAGCGGACACTAACACCGGGGAGCTGTTTTTT. Its protein product is CATSRADTNTGELFF.

The chain joins TRBV2 to TRBJ2-6, with 7 bases fitting TRBD1. The germline V gene encodes CDR1 SNHLY and CDR2 FYNNEI. The junction had 5 bases not matched to a gene; V was cut back by 5 bases and J by 4 bases. The CDR3 runs to 15 residues. CDR3: CASSTGVRGANVLTF. CDR3 DNA sequence: TGTGCCAGCAGTACAGGGGTGAGGGGGGCCAACGTCCTGACTTTC.

This rearrangement joins TRBV29-1 to TRBJ2-3, with 11 bases identical to TRBD2. Germline V gives CDR1 SQVTM, CDR2 ANQGSEA. This CDR3 contains 15 residues. The V and J ends lost 3 bases and 1 base, in that order; junction bases with no gene match: 3. CDR3 coding DNA: TGCAGCGTTGATCGGACTAGCGGGCGCACAGATACGCAGTATTTT. Translation gives CSVDRTSGRTDTQYF.

There are a few counts of this clonotype. The genes are TRBV20-1 and TRBJ2-3; TRBD2 matches 8 bases. After removal of 3 bases from V and 4 bases from J, the junction contained 6 bases not matched to a gene. Germline V gene lookup returns CDR1 DFQATT and CDR2 SNEGSKA (reference sequence). This CDR3 region has 14 residues. The CDR3 sequence: CSASGRALADTQYF. The CDR3, as DNA: TGCAGTGCTAGCGGGAGGGCCCTCGCAGATACGCAGTATTTT.

The gene calls are TRBV20-1 and TRBJ2-2; no definite D call. Germline CDR1 DFQATT, CDR2 SNEGSKA (reference sequence). CDR3 length: 14 amino acids. V was cut by 5 bases and J by 0 bases, with 10 bases left in between. For the CDR3, the DNA is TGCAGTGCTCCCACTCCAGCGAACACCGGGGAGCTGTTTTTT. Translated: CSAPTPANTGELFF.

This clonotype came up a few times. The chain joins TRBV20-1 to TRBJ1-2; 7 bases agree with TRBD1. The J segment lost 4 bases and the V segment lost 6 bases, leaving 8 bases of the junction unmatched. CDR3 length equals 13 residues. Looked up from germline, CDR1 is DFQATT and CDR2 is SNEGSKA (reference sequence). CDR3 coding DNA: TGCAGTGCCCCCAGAGCAGGGGGCTATGGCTACACCTTC. Translated, it gives CSAPRAGGYGYTF.

The chain links TRBV20-1 to TRBJ1-4; D perhaps matches TRBD1 (5 bases). The CDR3 totals 14 residues. V lost 0 bases and J 8 bases, leaving 13 bases between the germline ends. Germline CDR1 is DFQATT and CDR2 is SNEGSKA (reference sequence). The CDR3, as DNA: TGCAGTGCTAGAGACAGGGTTAAAGACGAAAAACTGTTTTTT. Amino acid sequence: CSARDRVKDEKLFF.

This clonotype has ten or more counts. The chain joins TRBV10-3 to TRBJ1-2; possible D gene TRBD1, 5 bases. Germline loops: CDR1 ENHRY, CDR2 SYGVKD. V was pared by 4 bases and J by 7 bases, with 19 bases between. The CDR3 is made up of 15 amino acids. The DNA of the CDR3 is TGTGCCATCAGTGCCAACGCAGGGAATGATGGTGGCTACACCTTC. It codes for CAISANAGNDGGYTF.

This chain uses TRBV7-3 with TRBJ2-3; D is unresolved. Germline CDR1 SGHTA, CDR2 FQGTGA. Trimming removed 4 bases at V and 4 bases at J, with 12 bases between. There are 14 residues in the CDR3. CDR3 loop: CASSSGSSADTQYF. CDR3 coding DNA: TGTGCCAGCAGCTCTGGCAGTTCGGCAGATACGCAGTATTTT.

The chain couples TRBV12-5 to TRBJ1-1; 7 bases align to TRBD1. Germline trimming cut 2 bases from V and 4 bases from J; bases unmatched to any gene: 10. CDR1 LGHNT and CDR2 FRNRAP come from the germline V gene. The CDR3 consists of 16 residues. The CDR3 loop reads CASGLITGARGTEAFF. Written as DNA, the CDR3 is TGTGCTAGTGGTTTGATAACAGGGGCGAGGGGCACTGAAGCTTTCTTT.

This clonotype was counted ten times or more. CDR3 in amino acids: CATSGPRAYNEQFF. Written as DNA, the CDR3 is TGTGCCACCTCGGGACCGCGAGCCTACAATGAGCAGTTCTTC. The chain combines TRBV10-3 with TRBJ2-1; tentatively, D is TRBD1 or TRBD2 (5 bases each). There are 14 residues in the CDR3. V was trimmed by 10 bases and J by 2 bases, leaving 15 bases between them. Germline values: CDR1 ENHRY, CDR2 SYGVKD.

This clonotype was detected a few times. The J gene is TRBJ2-1, the V gene TRBV20-1; 7 nucleotides line up with TRBD2. Germline V gene data show CDR1 as DFQATT and CDR2 as SNEGSKA (reference sequence). The trim removed 4 bases at V and 0 bases at J, leaving 12 bases unmatched. There are 17 residues in the CDR3. The CDR3 DNA sequence: TGCAGTGCTAAAAACACAGGTCCGGGGGGCTCCTACAATGAGCAGTTCTTC. It translates to CSAKNTGPGGSYNEQFF.